One and the same sample provided the 14 T cell receptor beta chains below, sequenced in a study of spatial heterogeneity in lung cancer. Time point of the sample: sample taken at primary tumor resection. Without sorting, whole RNA was sequenced from tumor, nontumor lung or frozen PBMC. TCRdb called the 5' RACE reads again in MiXCR, with one record for every CDR3 protein. The sample has about 42,000 distinct CDR3 sequences; around 7.1% are singletons. The sample in question was PBMCs, obtained at surgery. The receptors were gathered from a female donor with early-stage non-small cell lung cancer.

This clonotype was found a few times. The gene calls are TRBV29-1 and TRBJ1-1, with TRBD1 matching 9 bases. The CDR3 totals 12 residues. Germline assignment: CDR1 SQVTM and CDR2 ANQGSEA. V lost 7 bases, J lost 6 bases, and 6 bases stayed unmatched. This chain's CDR3 is CSGDRDVAEAFF. The CDR3 nucleotides read TGCAGCGGGGACAGGGACGTCGCTGAAGCTTTCTTT. Full variable domain (remainder filled in from reference TRBV29-1 and TRBJ1-1): SAVISQKPSRDICQRGTSLTIQCQVDSQVTMMFWYRQQPGQSLTLIATANQGSEATYESGFVIDKFPISRPNLTFSTLTVSNMSPEDSSIYLCSGDRDVAEAFFGQGTRLTVV.

The chain employs TRBV10-1 and TRBJ1-1, with 7 bases fitting TRBD1. The J segment lost 1 base and the V segment lost 0 bases, leaving 2 bases of the junction unmatched. The CDR3 totals 15 residues. In germline, CDR1 is WNHNN, CDR2 SYGVQD (reference sequence). The CDR3 coding sequence is TGCGCCAGCAGTGAGTCAAGACAGGGGAACACTGAAGCTTTCTTT. It encodes CASSESRQGNTEAFF.

Turning to this clonotype: A much larger clone differs from this one at a single base, so this may be a read error. The chain links TRBV7-2 to TRBJ2-7; D possibly corresponds to TRBD1 (6 bases). V gave up 5 bases and J gave up 2 bases, with 19 bases separating them. This CDR3 contains 16 residues. Looked up from germline, CDR1 is SGHTA and CDR2 is FQGNSA. The CDR3 loop is CASSATRDTSTYEQYF. CDR3 DNA sequence: TGTGCCAGCAGCGCTACCCGGGACACCTCCACCTACGAGCAGTACTTC.

The table lists this clonotype with a few counts. For the CDR3, the DNA is TGCAGTGCTCGGACAGGGCTGAGCACAGATACGCAGTATTTT. This encodes CSARTGLSTDTQYF. The chain joins TRBV20-1 to TRBJ2-3; TRBD1 aligns across 8 bases. The CDR3 has 14 residues. Per the germline V gene, CDR1 is DFQATT and CDR2 is SNEGSKA (reference sequence). V trimming: 5 bases; J trimming: 0 bases; junction bases outside the gene matches: 4.

In this sample, this clonotype turned up many times. The chain has TRBV12-3 or TRBV12-4 and TRBJ1-4, with D perhaps matching TRBD1 (6 bases). Trimming removed 5 bases at V and 0 bases at J, with 22 bases between. The CDR3 is 19 amino acids. CDR3 amino acids: CASSPFWQGKPATNEKLFF. The CDR3 nucleotides are TGTGCCAGCAGTCCGTTCTGGCAGGGGAAGCCTGCAACTAATGAAAAACTGTTTTTT.

This clonotype was counted a few times. V gene TRBV7-2 combines with J gene TRBJ2-1; 13 nucleotides agree with TRBD2. V was clipped by 8 bases and J by 1 base; unmatched bases: 5. The length of the CDR3 is 16 residues. Germline values: CDR1 SGHTA, CDR2 FQGNSA. The CDR3 bases are TGTGCCAGCCGACTAGCGGGGGGACGGTCCTACAATGAGCAGTTCTTC. Residues: CASRLAGGRSYNEQFF.

This clonotype has only a few counts. The chain joins TRBV7-8 to TRBJ2-7, with D perhaps given as TRBD1 or TRBD2 (5 bases each). This CDR3 has 13 residues. With 3 bases removed from V and 5 bases from J, the gap between germline ends came to 11 bases. Germline V gene sequence: CDR1 SGHVS, CDR2 FQNEAQ. The CDR3 region has the DNA TGTGCCAGCAGCTTCGCAGGGAGTCACGAGCAGTACTTC. Encoded protein: CASSFAGSHEQYF.

The table lists this clonotype with a few counts. The chain uses TRBV24-1 and TRBJ2-1; the D is unclear. Germline values: CDR1 KGHDR, CDR2 SFDVKD. Trimming removed 1 base from V and 7 bases from J, with 4 bases in between. This CDR3 is built from 12 residues. The CDR3 DNA reads TGTGCCACCAGTGATTTCAAGAATGAGCAGTTCTTC. Amino acids: CATSDFKNEQFF.

At least ten counts were recorded for this clonotype. The chain carries TRBV4-1 and TRBJ2-1, with D unresolved. V dropped 1 base and J dropped 0 bases, with 7 bases sitting between them. The CDR3 spans 15 residues. Germline V lookup: CDR1 MGHRA, CDR2 YSYEKL. The CDR3 DNA is TGCGCCAGCAGCCAAGGACGGCGCTCCTACAATGAGCAGTTCTTC. This translates into CASSQGRRSYNEQFF.

The rearrangement uses TRBV6-5 and TRBJ1-5; 9 bases are a match to TRBD1. The CDR3 extends over 15 amino acids. The V and J ends lost 7 bases and 4 bases, in that order; junction bases with no gene match: 8. Germline values: CDR1 MNHEY, CDR2 SVGAGI. The CDR3 reads CASTPGTGYNQPQHF. The DNA of the CDR3 is TGTGCCAGCACGCCCGGGACAGGGTATAATCAGCCCCAGCATTTT.

The chain couples TRBV27 to TRBJ1-2, with D tentatively TRBD1 (5 bases). The germline CDR1 and CDR2 sequences are MNHEY and SMNVEV (reference sequence). Trimming cost V 6 bases and J 8 bases, with 13 bases left between them. The CDR3 length is 12 residues. The CDR3 bases are TGTGCCAGCAGAACGGGGCGGACCGGCTACACCTTC. Protein product: CASRTGRTGYTF.

The table lists this clonotype with many counts. The chain couples TRBV7-2 to TRBJ2-3; D remains ambiguous. V gave up 1 base and J gave up 4 bases, with 15 bases separating them. Germline V gene sequence: CDR1 SGHTA, CDR2 FQGNSA. The CDR3 is 16 residues long. The CDR3 nucleotides read TGTGCCAGCAGCTTAGGGTCGGCTAGATCGGCAGATACGCAGTATTTT. This codes for CASSLGSARSADTQYF. Filled out from reference TRBV7-2 and TRBJ2-3, the complete variable domain reads GAGVSQSPSNKVTEKGKDVELRCDPISGHTALYWYRQSLGQGLEFLIYFQGNSAPDKSGLPSDRFSAERTGGSVSTLTIQRTQQEDSAVYLCASSLGSARSADTQYFGPGTRLTVL.

This clonotype was seen only a few times. This chain joins TRBV12-3 or TRBV12-4 and TRBJ2-1, with TRBD1 as a possible D gene (5 bases). The CDR3 has 14 residues. With 6 bases removed from V and 7 bases from J, the gap between germline ends came to 16 bases. CDR3 DNA sequence: TGTGCCAGCAGCTTAACCCCCAGGGAAAATGAGCAGTTCTTC. Amino acid sequence: CASSLTPRENEQFF.

Ten or more counts support this clonotype. The rearrangement links TRBV7-2 to TRBJ2-2; D might be TRBD1 or TRBD2, each matching 6 bases. Trimming left V 3 bases short and J 5 bases short, with 10 bases between. This CDR3 region has 14 residues. In germline, CDR1 is SGHTA, CDR2 FQGNSA. The DNA of the CDR3 is TGTGCCAGCAGCTTTGAGGGGGGAACCGGGGAGCTGTTTTTT. Its translation: CASSFEGGTGELFF.